Presented here are 25 T cell receptor beta chains from one specimen sequenced in a study of response to subunit inactivated influenza vaccine (dated by TCRdb to the late 2010s). The library was produced with RT-PCR. Instrument used: Illumina HiSeq 2500. The public reads were quality trimmed at Q25 with fastp and then assembled into clones with MiXCR by TCRdb, keeping productive beta chains. Each CDR3 protein gets just one entry, which takes the most common genes and DNA from the rows behind it. The sample includes roughly 570,000 distinct CDR3 sequences, with approximately 12% observed a single time. The ten largest clones represent around 13% of the sample. What this sample's time point label stands for: more than 35 days after influenza vaccine administration. Sequenced material: PBMCs from blood, taken 45 days after vaccination. Every receptor here comes from a man aged 50-59 years who received an inactivated influenza vaccine. Donor details come from another sample of the same person, matched by shared clones.

A few counts support this clonotype. The chain is built from TRBV20-1 and TRBJ2-1, with 9 bases lining up with TRBD1. CDR1 is DFQATT and CDR2 is SNEGSKA in the germline V gene (reference sequence). V gave up 2 bases and J gave up 7 bases; unmatched junction bases: 6. The length of the CDR3 is 14 residues. The DNA for the CDR3 is TGCAGTGCTAGAAAAGGGACAGGGAATAATGAGCAGTTCTTC. Its protein product is CSARKGTGNNEQFF.

This clonotype was seen a few times. The chain is built from TRBV29-1 and TRBJ2-7; TRBD2 agrees at 15 bases. Unmatched junction bases numbered 4, after V lost 6 bases and J lost 7 bases. From germline, CDR1 is SQVTM and CDR2 ANQGSEA. The CDR3 has 13 amino acids. The CDR3 loop is CSVRGLAGGEQYF. CDR3 nucleotide sequence: TGCAGCGTGAGAGGACTAGCGGGAGGGGAGCAGTACTTC.

The chain has TRBV20-1 and TRBJ1-5; 10 bases line up with TRBD1. There are 12 residues in the CDR3. Germline V gene data show CDR1 as DFQATT and CDR2 as SNEGSKA (reference sequence). V lost 7 bases to trimming and J lost 7 bases; unmatched junction nucleotides: 4. The CDR3 region is CSVEDRGQPQHF. CDR3 in DNA: TGCAGTGTAGAGGACAGGGGGCAGCCCCAGCATTTT.

This clonotype has only a few counts. This chain joins TRBV12-3 or TRBV12-4 and TRBJ1-5; 7 positions agree with TRBD1. V trimming: 3 bases; J trimming: 6 bases; junction bases outside the gene matches: 5. The CDR3 is made up of 14 amino acids. This CDR3 reads CASSFEGAGQPQHF. CDR3 coding DNA: TGTGCCAGCAGTTTTGAGGGGGCCGGTCAGCCCCAGCATTTT.

This sequence joins TRBV28 and TRBJ2-1, with D possibly called TRBD1 or TRBD2 (5 bases each). Trimming shortened V by 6 bases and J by 10 bases, and 16 bases separated the two germline ends. The CDR3 is 13 residues long. Per the germline V gene, CDR1 is MDHEN and CDR2 is SYDVKM. The CDR3 loop is CASSRGRLEEQFF. The CDR3 DNA reads as TGTGCCAGCAGCCGGGGACGGCTAGAAGAGCAGTTCTTC.

The CDR3 here is CASSINRGKTEAFF. DNA of the CDR3: TGTGCCAGCAGTATAAACAGGGGTAAAACTGAAGCTTTCTTT. The chain couples TRBV27 to TRBJ1-1, with 7 bases that match TRBD1. J was trimmed by 5 bases and V by 5 bases; bases with no gene match: 8. Germline loops: CDR1 MNHEY, CDR2 SMNVEV (reference sequence). This CDR3 has 14 amino acids.

The V and J genes are TRBV5-1 and TRBJ1-2, with D possibly being TRBD1 (6 bases). Germline lookup yields CDR1 SGHRS and CDR2 YFSETQ. V dropped 4 bases and J dropped 5 bases, with 18 bases sitting between them. The CDR3 has 15 residues. The CDR3: CASSPPLQGRYGYTF. Written as DNA, the CDR3 is TGCGCCAGCAGCCCCCCCCTCCAGGGGAGGTATGGCTACACCTTC.

The V and J genes are TRBV10-2 and TRBJ2-2; possible D gene TRBD2, 5 bases. The V and J ends lost 6 bases and 7 bases respectively, with 21 bases between them. The CDR3 contains 16 residues. The germline V gene encodes CDR1 WSHSY and CDR2 SAAADI. Here the CDR3 reads CASSQRRTREGGELFF. The CDR3 nucleotides read TGCGCCAGCAGCCAAAGACGGACCCGAGAGGGCGGGGAGCTGTTTTTT.

This clonotype was seen ten or more times. The V and J genes are TRBV29-1 and TRBJ2-3; 7 bases are a match to TRBD1. The germline CDR1 and CDR2 sequences are SQVTM and ANQGSEA. Trimming removed 7 bases from V and 5 bases from J; junction bases left unmatched: 9. The CDR3 spans 13 residues. Here the CDR3 DNA reads TGCAGCGCCTTTAAGGGGGCCGTAGATACGCAGTATTTT. It yields the protein CSAFKGAVDTQYF.

The gene calls are TRBV7-8 and TRBJ2-1, with unresolved D. V was shortened by 1 base and J by 3 bases, with 16 bases between the two germline ends. The CDR3 spans 17 residues. Germline CDR1 is SGHVS and CDR2 is FQNEAQ. The CDR3 nucleotides read TGTGCCAGCAGCTTAGGTTCTGGCTCGGTCCTCTACAATGAGCAGTTCTTC. Amino acid sequence: CASSLGSGSVLYNEQFF.

This clonotype was found a few times. The CDR3 nucleotides read TGTGCCAGCAGCTTATTACAGGGGGTGAGATCACCCCTCCACTTT. This gives the protein CASSLLQGVRSPLHF. The chain combines TRBV11-1 with TRBJ1-6, with TRBD1 identical over 8 bases. Germline CDR1 SGHAT, CDR2 FQDESV (reference sequence). The J segment lost 10 bases and the V segment lost 2 bases, leaving 7 bases of the junction unmatched. The CDR3 covers 15 residues.

This clonotype was picked up a small number of times. CDR3 protein: CASSQGGLVASYEQYF. CDR3 bases: TGTGCCAGCAGCCAAGGGGGACTAGTGGCCTCCTACGAGCAGTACTTC. The rearrangement links TRBV4-2 to TRBJ2-7, with 8 positions matching TRBD2. Germline CDR1 is LGHNA and CDR2 is YNFKEQ. The CDR3 has 16 amino acids. The V gene end was trimmed by 1 base and the J gene end by 0 bases; junction bases not matched to a gene: 5.

In this sample, this clonotype turned up a few times. As DNA, the CDR3 is TGCAGTGCTAGACCCTCGACAGGAGTATCCTACGAGCAGTACTTC. Protein: CSARPSTGVSYEQYF. The V call is TRBV20-1, the J call TRBJ2-7; possible D gene TRBD1, 6 bases. CDR1 DFQATT and CDR2 SNEGSKA come from the germline V gene (reference sequence). The CDR3 is 15 amino acids. V was pared by 2 bases and J by 1 base, with 15 bases between.

V is TRBV7-2 and J is TRBJ2-2; TRBD1 aligns across 7 bases. V gave up 3 bases and J gave up 4 bases; unmatched junction bases: 5. This CDR3 region has 15 residues. The germline V gene encodes CDR1 SGHTA and CDR2 FQGNSA. In DNA form, the CDR3 reads TGTGCCAGCAGCTTTTCCGGGACAGCCACCGGGGAGCTGTTTTTT. This gives the protein CASSFSGTATGELFF.

The V gene is TRBV12-3 or TRBV12-4, the J gene TRBJ2-7; D may be TRBD2 (6 bases). Trimming shortened V by 1 base and J by 10 bases, and 8 bases separated the two germline ends. The CDR3 contains 11 residues. The CDR3 DNA reads TGTGCCAGCAGTTTAGGGAGGGTCCAGTACTTC. Residues: CASSLGRVQYF.

The chain recombines TRBV7-2 with TRBJ1-5; D is undetermined. There are 13 residues in the CDR3. Trimming cost V 4 bases and J 4 bases, with 8 bases left between them. Germline CDR1 and CDR2: SGHTA and FQGNSA. The CDR3 nucleotides are TGTGCCAGCAGCTCTGTCTGGAATCAGCCCCAGCATTTT. As protein: CASSSVWNQPQHF.

There are a few counts of this clonotype. The rearrangement joins TRBV7-2 to TRBJ2-5, with D perhaps TRBD1 (5 bases). The ends were cut back, 6 bases at V and 2 bases at J, with 13 bases in the middle. The germline CDR1 and CDR2 sequences are SGHTA and FQGNSA. The CDR3 contains 14 residues. The CDR3 is CASSRKQDQETQYF. CDR3 bases: TGTGCCAGCAGTCGAAAACAGGATCAAGAGACCCAGTACTTC.

The J gene is TRBJ2-5, the V gene TRBV29-1; D might be TRBD1 or TRBD2, each matching 5 bases. V was trimmed by 6 bases and J by 5 bases, leaving 19 bases between them. Looked up from germline, CDR1 is SQVTM and CDR2 is ANQGSEA. The length of the CDR3 is 14 residues. CDR3 in amino acids: CSVRDSGPGETQYF. CDR3 sequence (DNA): TGCAGCGTCCGAGATTCGGGGCCAGGGGAGACCCAGTACTTC.

This clonotype has more than one count but fewer than ten. The chain joins TRBV9 to TRBJ2-7, with D perhaps being TRBD1 or TRBD2 (5 bases each). This CDR3 spans 14 amino acids. V shed 3 bases and J shed 0 bases, with 10 bases lying between them. CDR1 is SGDLS, CDR2 YYNGEE, per germline. Written as DNA, the CDR3 is TGTGCCAGCAGCGGGGAGACAGACTCCTACGAGCAGTACTTC. Translation gives CASSGETDSYEQYF.

This clonotype was counted only a few times. The V and J genes are TRBV29-1 and TRBJ2-5; 14 nucleotides line up with TRBD2. The germline V gene encodes CDR1 SQVTM and CDR2 ANQGSEA. V gave up 0 bases and J gave up 3 bases; unmatched junction bases: 12. The CDR3 length is 19 residues. The CDR3 DNA reads as TGCAGCGTTGAAGATCGAGGGGATAAGGGACTAGCGGGAGAAGAGACCCAGTACTTC. This encodes CSVEDRGDKGLAGEETQYF.

This clonotype came up a few times. The chain is built from TRBV12-3 or TRBV12-4 and TRBJ2-7, with no clear D. Between the trimmed V and J ends, which lost 6 bases and 7 bases, there was a span of 10 bases. The CDR3 is 11 amino acids. CDR3 DNA sequence: TGTGCCAGCAGATCGGACGTGGAGCAGTACTTC. This sequence encodes CASRSDVEQYF.

The J gene is TRBJ2-1, the V gene TRBV7-8; either TRBD1 or TRBD2 may supply D (5 bases each). Germline V gene sequence: CDR1 SGHVS, CDR2 FQNEAQ. V shed 5 bases and J shed 4 bases, with 18 bases lying between them. This CDR3 contains 16 residues. The CDR3 coding sequence is TGTGCCAGCAGCGCAGGGACCGCGGCTGTTTACAATGAGCAGTTCTTC. Amino acids: CASSAGTAAVYNEQFF.

This clonotype was observed a handful of times. This chain connects TRBV4-2 to TRBJ2-1, with D unresolved. Looked up from germline, CDR1 is LGHNA and CDR2 is YNFKEQ. This CDR3 is built from 12 residues. V lost 5 bases and J 7 bases, leaving 9 bases between the germline ends. The CDR3 nucleotides are TGTGCCAGCAGCGCCACCGGGAATGAGCAGTTCTTC. This sequence encodes CASSATGNEQFF.

This clonotype came up a few times. This chain links TRBV15 with TRBJ2-2; the D is unclear. CDR1 and CDR2 (germline): LNHNV, YYDKDF (reference sequence). The CDR3 is 13 amino acids. The V and J ends lost 3 bases and 8 bases respectively, with 10 bases between them. This CDR3 reads CATSRVRSGELFF. The CDR3 region has the DNA TGTGCCACCAGCAGGGTGCGGAGTGGGGAGCTGTTTTTT.

This clonotype was counted many times. The gene calls are TRBV28 and TRBJ2-1; TRBD2 aligns across 10 bases. The ends lost 4 bases at V and 5 bases at J; junction bases unmatched: 8. CDR1 is MDHEN and CDR2 is SYDVKM in the germline V gene. This CDR3 is built from 16 residues. The CDR3 sequence is CASSSISGGADNEQFF. DNA for the CDR3: TGTGCCAGCAGTTCGATCAGCGGGGGGGCCGACAATGAGCAGTTCTTC.